Described below is a single TCR beta chain sequence and its context. Its antigen is unidentified. Time point here: pre-sensitization, week 0. Treatment given: therapeutic diphenylcyclopropenone sensitization with weekly scalp DPC. The study used a library that attached unique molecular identifiers to individual cDNA molecules. Each CDR3 protein gets one entry after TCRdb re-called the RACE reads with MiXCR. This sample has about 380,000 distinct CDR3 sequences, with approximately 5.1% found just once. This sample is drawn from a study of human T cells and chemical hapten exposure. Whole-study context: Sensitization applied 2% DPC to roughly 2 cm by roughly 2 cm of upper inner arm skin.

V lost 3 bases, J lost 7 bases, and 14 bases lay in between. The CDR3 has 15 residues. Germline CDR1 is KGHDR and CDR2 is SFDVKD. Regarding the study as a whole: Compared with pre-sensitization or healthy control sets, expanded TCRs clustered more.

This chain links TRBV24-1 with TRBJ1-4; possible D gene TRBD1, 6 bases. The receptor comes from a woman aged 45-60 years with alopecia areata. Some clones in this sample may be carry-over from other donors' samples. Sequences were derived from whole blood, sampled in connection with sensitization to the hapten diphenylcyclopropenone (DPC). CDR3 amino acids: CATSDRGRGLEKLFF. DNA for the CDR3: TGTGCCACCAGTGATCGGGGCAGGGGACTTGAAAAACTGTTTTTT.